This record concerns one T cell receptor (beta chain) sequence. Clones were sequenced by immunoSEQ multiplex PCR, and TCRdb holds only the in-frame ones, with some missing. Of about 140,000 clones listed, about 90% are singletons. This specimen comes from a study of control samples from healthy donors and cancer patients. The CDR3 is 14 residues long. Trimming took off 4 bases at V and 1 base at J, with 13 bases between the two ends. Germline assignment: CDR1 SQVTM and CDR2 ANQGSEA. This sequence joins TRBV29-1 and TRBJ1-1; no clear D. This receptor was obtained from a man between 18 and 29 years old in good health. Input material: blood. CDR3 amino acids: CSVGPYGKNTEAFF. Here the CDR3 DNA reads TGCAGCGTTGGACCCTACGGGAAGAACACTGAAGCTTTCTTT.